The clone carrying this TCR beta chain was observed many times. Its antigen is not identified. The data were taken from a study of beta chain features in type 1 diabetes. Study-level background: No age, gender or cell yield differences were seen between patients and healthy donors. In all, some 110 million sorted cells from all samples were analyzed. Study-wide points: In all four CD4+ subsets, TCRB CDR3 length was significantly, moderately reduced in type 1 diabetes. The analysis here could not establish whether HLA type shapes TCRB rearrangement.

TCRB transcripts that were expressed got sequenced, as all of the isolated RNA had been reverse transcribed. Libraries were prepared by immunoSEQ multiplex PCR; TCRdb keeps only in-frame clonotypes and omits some of them. The sample holds nearly 700,000 clones; 13% are singletons and the top ten take approximately 0.02%. Germline V lookup: CDR1 ENHRY, CDR2 SYGVKD. V was clipped by 0 bases and J by 0 bases, with 11 bases between them. The CDR3 covers 16 residues. This receptor was taken from a man younger than 35 with type 1 diabetes. This rearrangement joins TRBV10-3 to TRBJ2-5; D not certain. The sample taken for sequencing was naive CD4+ T cells from blood. The CDR3 region is CAISESTGGDQETQYF. CDR3 coding DNA: TGTGCCATCAGTGAGTCGACGGGCGGTGACCAAGAGACCCAGTACTTC.